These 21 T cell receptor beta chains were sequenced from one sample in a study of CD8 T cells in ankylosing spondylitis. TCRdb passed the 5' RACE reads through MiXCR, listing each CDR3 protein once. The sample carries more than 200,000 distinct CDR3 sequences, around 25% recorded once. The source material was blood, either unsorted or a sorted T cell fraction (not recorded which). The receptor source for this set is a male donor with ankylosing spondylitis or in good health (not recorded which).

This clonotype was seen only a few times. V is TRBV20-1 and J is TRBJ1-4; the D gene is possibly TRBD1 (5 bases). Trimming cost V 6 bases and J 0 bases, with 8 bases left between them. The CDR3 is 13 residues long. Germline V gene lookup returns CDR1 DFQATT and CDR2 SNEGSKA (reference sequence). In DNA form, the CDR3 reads TGCAGTGCCTCAGGGACAACTAATGAAAAACTGTTTTTT. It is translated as CSASGTTNEKLFF.

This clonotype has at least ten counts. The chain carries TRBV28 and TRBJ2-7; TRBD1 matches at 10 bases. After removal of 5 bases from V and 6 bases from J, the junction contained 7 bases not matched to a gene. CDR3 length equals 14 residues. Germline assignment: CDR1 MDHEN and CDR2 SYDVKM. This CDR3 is CASSRQGARSEQYF. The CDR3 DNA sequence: TGTGCCAGCAGTCGACAGGGGGCGCGAAGCGAGCAGTACTTC.

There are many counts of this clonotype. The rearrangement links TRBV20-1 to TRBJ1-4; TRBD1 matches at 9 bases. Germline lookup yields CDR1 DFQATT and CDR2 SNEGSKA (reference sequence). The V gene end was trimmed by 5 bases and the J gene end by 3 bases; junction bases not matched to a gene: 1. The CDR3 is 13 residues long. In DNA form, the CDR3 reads TGCAGTGCTTGGACAGGGGCTAATGAAAAACTGTTTTTT. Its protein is CSAWTGANEKLFF.

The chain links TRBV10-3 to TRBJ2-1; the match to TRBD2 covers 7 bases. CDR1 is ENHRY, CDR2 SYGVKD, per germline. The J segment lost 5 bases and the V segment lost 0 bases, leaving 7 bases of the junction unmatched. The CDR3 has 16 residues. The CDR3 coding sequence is TGTGCCATCAGTGAGTCGAGATCTAGCGGTAACAATGAGCAGTTCTTC. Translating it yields CAISESRSSGNNEQFF.

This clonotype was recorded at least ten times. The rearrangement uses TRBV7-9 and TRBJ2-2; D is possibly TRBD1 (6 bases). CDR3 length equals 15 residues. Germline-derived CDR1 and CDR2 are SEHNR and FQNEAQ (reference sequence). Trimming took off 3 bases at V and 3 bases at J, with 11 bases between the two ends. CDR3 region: CASSFPDSYTGELFF. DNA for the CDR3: TGTGCCAGCAGCTTTCCGGACAGTTACACCGGGGAGCTGTTTTTT. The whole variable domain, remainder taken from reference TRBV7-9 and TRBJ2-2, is DTGVSQNPRHKITKRGQNVTFRCDPISEHNRLYWYRQTLGQGPEFLTYFQNEAQLEKSRLLSDRFSAERPKGSFSTLEIQRTEQGDSAMYLCASSFPDSYTGELFFGEGSRLTVL.

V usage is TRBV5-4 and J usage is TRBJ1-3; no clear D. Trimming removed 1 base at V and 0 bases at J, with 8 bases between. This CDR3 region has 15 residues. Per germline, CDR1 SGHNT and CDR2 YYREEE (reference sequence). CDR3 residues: CASSLSASSGNTIYF. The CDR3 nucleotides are TGTGCCAGCAGCTTGTCCGCCAGCTCTGGAAACACCATATATTTT.

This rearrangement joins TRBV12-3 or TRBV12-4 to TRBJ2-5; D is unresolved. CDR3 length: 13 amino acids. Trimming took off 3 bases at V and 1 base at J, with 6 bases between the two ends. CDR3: CASSFSIQETQYF. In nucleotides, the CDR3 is TGTGCCAGCAGTTTTTCGATCCAAGAGACCCAGTACTTC.

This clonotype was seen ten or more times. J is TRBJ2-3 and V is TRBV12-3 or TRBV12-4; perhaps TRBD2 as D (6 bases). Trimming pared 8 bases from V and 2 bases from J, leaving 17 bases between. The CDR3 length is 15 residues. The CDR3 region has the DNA TGTGCCAGCGGCCCTGGACTACATGACACAGATACGCAGTATTTT. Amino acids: CASGPGLHDTDTQYF.

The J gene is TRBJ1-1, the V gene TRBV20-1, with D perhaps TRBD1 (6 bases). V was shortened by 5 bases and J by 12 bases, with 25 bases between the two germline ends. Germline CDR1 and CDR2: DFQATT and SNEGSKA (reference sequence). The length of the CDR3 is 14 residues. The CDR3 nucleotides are TGCAGTGCTGGGGGCCTTCAGGGTAATAAGAAAACTTTCTTT. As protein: CSAGGLQGNKKTFF.

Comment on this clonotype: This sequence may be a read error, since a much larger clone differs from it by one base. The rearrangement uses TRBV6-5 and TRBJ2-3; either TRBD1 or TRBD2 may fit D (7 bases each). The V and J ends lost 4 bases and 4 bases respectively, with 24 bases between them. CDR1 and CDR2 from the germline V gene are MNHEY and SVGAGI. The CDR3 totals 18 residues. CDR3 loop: CASSCSIFGQGGPDTQYF. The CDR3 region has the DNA TGTGCCAGCAGTTGCTCGATCTTTGGGCAGGGGGGGCCAGATACGCAGTATTTT.

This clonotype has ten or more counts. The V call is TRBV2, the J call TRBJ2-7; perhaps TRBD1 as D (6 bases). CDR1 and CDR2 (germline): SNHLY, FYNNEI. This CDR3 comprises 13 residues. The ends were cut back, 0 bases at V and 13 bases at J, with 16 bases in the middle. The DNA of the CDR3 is TGTGCCAGCAGTGAAGCGGCCCGGAGACAGGCCTACTTC. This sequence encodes CASSEAARRQAYF.

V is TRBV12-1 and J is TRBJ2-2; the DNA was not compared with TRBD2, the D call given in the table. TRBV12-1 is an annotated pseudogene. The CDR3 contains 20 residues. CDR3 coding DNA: TGTGCCAGCAGCTTTCTCGCAACGACTAGCGGGAGACCGAACACCGGGGAGCTGTTTTTT. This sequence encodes CASSFLATTSGRPNTGELFF.

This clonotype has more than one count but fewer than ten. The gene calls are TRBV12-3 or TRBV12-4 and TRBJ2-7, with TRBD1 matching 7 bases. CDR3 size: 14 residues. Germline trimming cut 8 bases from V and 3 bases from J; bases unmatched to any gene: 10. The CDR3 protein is CASQKQGTSYEQYF. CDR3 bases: TGTGCCAGCCAAAAACAGGGGACGAGCTACGAGCAGTACTTC.

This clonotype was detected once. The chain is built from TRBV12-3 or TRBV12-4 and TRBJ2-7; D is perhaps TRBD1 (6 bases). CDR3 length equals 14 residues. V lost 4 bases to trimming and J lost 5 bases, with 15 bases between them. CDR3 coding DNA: TGTGCCAGCAGTTCGGTGGGGGCGGCCCACGAGCAGTACTTC. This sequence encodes CASSSVGAAHEQYF.

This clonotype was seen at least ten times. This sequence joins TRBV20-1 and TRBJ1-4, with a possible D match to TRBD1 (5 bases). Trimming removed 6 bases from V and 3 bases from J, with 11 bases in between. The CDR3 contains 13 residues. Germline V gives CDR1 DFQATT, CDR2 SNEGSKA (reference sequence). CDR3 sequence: CSAQGGPNEKLFF. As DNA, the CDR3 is TGCAGTGCCCAGGGTGGGCCTAATGAAAAACTGTTTTTT.

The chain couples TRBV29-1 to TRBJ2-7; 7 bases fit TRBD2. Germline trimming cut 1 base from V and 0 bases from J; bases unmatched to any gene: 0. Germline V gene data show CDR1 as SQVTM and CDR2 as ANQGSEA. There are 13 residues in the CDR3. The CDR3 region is CSVEGDYSYEQYF. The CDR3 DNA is TGCAGCGTTGAAGGGGACTACTCCTACGAGCAGTACTTC.

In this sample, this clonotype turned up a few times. The CDR3 DNA sequence: TGTGCCAGCAGTTACTCACGACGGCCCGAAGTGGACGGGGAGCTGTTTTTT. Translating it yields CASSYSRRPEVDGELFF. The genes are TRBV6-5 and TRBJ2-2, with D hard to call. The V end lost 0 bases, the J end lost 7 bases, and 18 bases lay between the germline ends. Germline CDR1 and CDR2: MNHEY and SVGAGI. There are 17 residues in the CDR3.

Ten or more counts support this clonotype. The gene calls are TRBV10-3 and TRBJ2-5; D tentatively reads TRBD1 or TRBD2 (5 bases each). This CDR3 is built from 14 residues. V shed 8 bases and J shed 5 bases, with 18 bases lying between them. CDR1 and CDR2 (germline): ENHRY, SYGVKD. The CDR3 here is CAIRGHAAGETQYF. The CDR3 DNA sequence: TGTGCCATCCGCGGACACGCGGCGGGTGAGACCCAGTACTTC.

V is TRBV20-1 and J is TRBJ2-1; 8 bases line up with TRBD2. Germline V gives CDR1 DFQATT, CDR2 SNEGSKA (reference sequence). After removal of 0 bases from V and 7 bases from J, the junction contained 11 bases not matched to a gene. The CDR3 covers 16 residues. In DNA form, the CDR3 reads TGCAGTGCTAGAGATCTAGCGGGTGAGTGGCGTAATGAGCAGTTCTTC. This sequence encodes CSARDLAGEWRNEQFF.

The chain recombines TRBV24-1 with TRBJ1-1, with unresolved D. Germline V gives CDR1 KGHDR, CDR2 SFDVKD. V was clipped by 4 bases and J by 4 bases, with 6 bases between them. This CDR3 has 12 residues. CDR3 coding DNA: TGTGCCACCAGTGACGGTGGCACTGAAGCTTTCTTT. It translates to CATSDGGTEAFF.

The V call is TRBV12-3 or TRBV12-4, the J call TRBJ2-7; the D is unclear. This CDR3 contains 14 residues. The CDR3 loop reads CATRQLGNSYEQYF. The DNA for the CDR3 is TGTGCTACCCGCCAGCTGGGTAATTCATACGAGCAGTACTTC.